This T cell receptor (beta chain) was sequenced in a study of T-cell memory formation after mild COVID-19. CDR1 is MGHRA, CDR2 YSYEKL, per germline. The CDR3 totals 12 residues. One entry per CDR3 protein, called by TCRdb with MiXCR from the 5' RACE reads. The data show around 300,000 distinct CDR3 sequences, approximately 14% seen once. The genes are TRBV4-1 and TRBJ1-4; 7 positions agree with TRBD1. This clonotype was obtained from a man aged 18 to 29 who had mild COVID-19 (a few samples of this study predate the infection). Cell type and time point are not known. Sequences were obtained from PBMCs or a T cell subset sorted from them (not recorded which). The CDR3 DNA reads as TGCGCTACCCAGGGGGTTAATGAAAAACTGTTTTTT. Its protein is CATQGVNEKLFF.